These 14 T cell receptor beta chains were all obtained from the same sample, sequenced in a study of control samples from healthy donors and cancer patients. The method was immunoSEQ multiplex PCR; TCRdb's version includes in-frame clones alone and lacks a portion of them. The data contain about 110,000 clones, 75% to 90% of them singletons. Material: blood. The origin of the receptors is a woman aged 45-65 years in good health.

The CDR3 reads CSASLVGNTEAFF. The DNA of the CDR3 is TGCAGTGCTAGTCTTGTGGGTAACACTGAAGCTTTCTTT. This rearrangement joins TRBV20-1 to TRBJ1-1, with no clear D. The CDR3 totals 13 residues. The germline V gene encodes CDR1 DFQATT and CDR2 SNEGSKA (reference sequence). The V end lost 3 bases, the J end lost 2 bases, and 10 bases lay between the germline ends.

The chain uses TRBV6-2 or TRBV6-3 and TRBJ1-2, with a possible D match to TRBD1 (5 bases). V lost 0 bases, J lost 7 bases, and 27 bases lay in between. CDR1 is MNHEY, CDR2 SVGEGT, per germline. The CDR3 contains 19 residues. The CDR3 spells CASSYSDPIIKSEGRGYTF. In DNA form, the CDR3 reads TGTGCCAGCAGTTACTCGGATCCCATAATCAAAAGCGAGGGGCGTGGCTACACCTTC.

The count of this clone is one. The chain recombines TRBV5-4 with TRBJ1-4; D ambiguous. Trimming took off 4 bases at V and 8 bases at J, with 18 bases between the two ends. Germline V lookup: CDR1 SGHNT, CDR2 YYREEE (reference sequence). This CDR3 has 15 residues. The CDR3 DNA is TGTGCCAGCAGCACACGAGTAGGAGGCTCAGAAAAACTGTTTTTT. Protein: CASSTRVGGSEKLFF.

This clone showed up just a few times. The rearrangement links TRBV30 to TRBJ2-1; TRBD2 matches at 10 bases. The germline gives CDR1 GTSNPN, CDR2 SVGIG (reference sequence). This CDR3 has 17 amino acids. J gave up 2 bases and V 5 bases, and 12 bases lay outside the gene matches. The DNA for the CDR3 is TGTGCCTGGGGGGCCCGGGGAAGCGGGAGGGCCTACAATGAGCAGTTCTTC. Translated: CAWGARGSGRAYNEQFF.

The genes are TRBV30 and TRBJ1-1; the D gene is possibly TRBD1 (5 bases). Trimming cost V 7 bases and J 5 bases, with 11 bases left between them. Looked up from germline, CDR1 is GTSNPN and CDR2 is SVGIG (reference sequence). CDR3 length equals 11 residues. This CDR3 reads CASDIGTEAFF. DNA for the CDR3: TGTGCCTCGGACATCGGAACTGAAGCTTTCTTT.

The chain recombines TRBV15 with TRBJ2-7; tentative D call: TRBD2 (6 bases). Trimming left V 5 bases short and J 4 bases short, with 9 bases between. CDR3 length: 12 amino acids. Germline CDR1 is LNHNV and CDR2 is YYDKDF (reference sequence). The CDR3 sequence is CATSARGYEQYV. Written as DNA, the CDR3 is TGTGCCACCAGCGCACGGGGGTACGAGCAGTACGTC.

The V and J genes are TRBV11-2 and TRBJ1-2; 7 nucleotides match TRBD1. The V segment lost 6 bases and the J segment 4 bases; nucleotides outside the gene matches: 14. In germline, CDR1 is SGHAT, CDR2 FQNNGV. This CDR3 spans 16 amino acids. The CDR3 sequence is CASSPTHRGGGYGYTF. The CDR3 DNA sequence: TGTGCCAGCAGTCCAACCCACAGGGGTGGAGGCTATGGCTACACCTTC.

This chain links TRBV18 with TRBJ2-5; TRBD2 matches 11 bases. Germline assignment: CDR1 KGHSH and CDR2 LQKENI. With 3 bases clipped from V and 3 bases from J, the junction kept 3 bases outside the gene matches. The CDR3 contains 15 residues. CDR3 protein: CASSPMTSGKETQYF. Here the CDR3 DNA reads TGTGCCAGCTCACCCATGACTAGCGGGAAAGAGACCCAGTACTTC.

The CDR3 loop is CASSLNGRVLGEQFF. CDR3 coding DNA: TGTGCCAGCAGCCTAAACGGTCGCGTACTCGGTGAGCAGTTCTTC. The chain has TRBV7-2 and TRBJ2-1; D call uncertain. The V end was cut by 5 bases, the J end by 9 bases, with 20 bases between. The CDR3 extends over 15 amino acids. Germline lookup yields CDR1 SGHTA and CDR2 FQGNSA.

This clone has more than one count but fewer than ten. The rearrangement joins TRBV7-8 to TRBJ1-1; 12 nucleotides agree with TRBD1. Per the germline V gene, CDR1 is SGHVS and CDR2 is FQNEAQ. The CDR3 runs to 16 residues. The J segment lost 1 base and the V segment lost 4 bases, leaving 4 bases of the junction unmatched. The chain's CDR3 is CASSWGQGASNTEAFF. CDR3 nucleotide sequence: TGTGCCAGCAGCTGGGGACAGGGGGCGTCGAACACTGAAGCTTTCTTT. Using reference TRBV7-8 and TRBJ1-1 for the parts outside the CDR3, the full variable domain is GAGVSQSPRYKVAKRGQDVALRCDPISGHVSLFWYQQALGQGPEFLTYFQNEAQLDKSGLPSDRFFAERPEGSVSTLKIQRTQQEDSAVYLCASSWGQGASNTEAFFGQGTRLTVV.

The chain joins TRBV19 to TRBJ2-1; D gene uncertain. Germline values: CDR1 LNHDA, CDR2 SQIVND (reference sequence). V dropped 7 bases and J dropped 8 bases, with 12 bases sitting between them. CDR3 length: 12 amino acids. This CDR3 is CASTSTLDEQFF. CDR3 nucleotide sequence: TGTGCCAGTACCTCTACCCTCGATGAGCAGTTCTTC.

The rearrangement uses TRBV19 and TRBJ1-1, with D possibly matching TRBD1 (5 bases). V was clipped by 6 bases and J by 8 bases, with 16 bases between them. Germline V gives CDR1 LNHDA, CDR2 SQIVND (reference sequence). The CDR3 totals 13 residues. As DNA, the CDR3 is TGTGCCAGTAGACGGAGAGGGACGGAGGAAGCTTTCTTT. Its protein product is CASRRRGTEEAFF.

The chain is built from TRBV11-2 and TRBJ2-5; D remains unclear. Germline lookup yields CDR1 SGHAT and CDR2 FQNNGV. This CDR3 contains 11 residues. The V and J ends lost 8 bases and 4 bases respectively, with 8 bases between them. The CDR3 sequence: CASGEIETQYF. The CDR3 coding sequence is TGTGCCAGCGGTGAGATAGAGACCCAGTACTTC.

The rearrangement joins TRBV15 to TRBJ1-5, with 10 positions matching TRBD1. J gave up 2 bases and V 3 bases, and 1 base lay outside the gene matches. Germline-derived CDR1 and CDR2 are LNHNV and YYDKDF (reference sequence). This CDR3 comprises 15 residues. The CDR3 loop is CATSRTGGGNQPQHF. The CDR3 DNA follows: TGTGCCACCAGCAGGACAGGGGGCGGCAATCAGCCCCAGCATTTT.